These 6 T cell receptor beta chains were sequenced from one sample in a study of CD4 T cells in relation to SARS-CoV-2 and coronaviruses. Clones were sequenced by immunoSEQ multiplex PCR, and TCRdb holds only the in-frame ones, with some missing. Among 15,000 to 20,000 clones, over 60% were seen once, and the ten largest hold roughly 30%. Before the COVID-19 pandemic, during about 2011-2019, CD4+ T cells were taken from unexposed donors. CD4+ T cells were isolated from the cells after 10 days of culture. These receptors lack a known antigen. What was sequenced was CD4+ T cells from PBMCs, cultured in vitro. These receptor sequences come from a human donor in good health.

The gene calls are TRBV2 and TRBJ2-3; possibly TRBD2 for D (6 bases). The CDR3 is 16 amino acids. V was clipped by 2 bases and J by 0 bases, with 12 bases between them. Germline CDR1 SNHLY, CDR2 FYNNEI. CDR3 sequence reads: CASSEFWRGSTDTQYF. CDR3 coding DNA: TGTGCCAGCAGTGAATTCTGGCGGGGTAGCACAGATACGCAGTATTTT.

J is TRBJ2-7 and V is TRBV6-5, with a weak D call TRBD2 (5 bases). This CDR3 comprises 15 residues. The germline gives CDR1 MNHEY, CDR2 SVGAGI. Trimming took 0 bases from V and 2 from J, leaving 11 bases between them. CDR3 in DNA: TGTGCCAGCAGTTACTCGAGGGTCAGCACCTACGAGCAGTACTTC. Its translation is CASSYSRVSTYEQYF.

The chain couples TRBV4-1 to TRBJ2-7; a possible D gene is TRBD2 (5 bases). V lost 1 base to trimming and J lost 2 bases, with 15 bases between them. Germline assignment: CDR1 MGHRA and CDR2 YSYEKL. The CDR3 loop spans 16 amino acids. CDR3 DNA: TGCGCCAGCAGCCAAGCCCACACCAGCGGCCCCTACGAGCAGTACTTC. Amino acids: CASSQAHTSGPYEQYF.

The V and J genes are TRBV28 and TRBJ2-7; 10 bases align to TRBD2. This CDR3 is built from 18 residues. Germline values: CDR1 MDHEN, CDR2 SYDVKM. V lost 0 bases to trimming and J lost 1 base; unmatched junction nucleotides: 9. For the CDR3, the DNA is TGTGCCAGCAGTTTATGCCGATCTAGCGGGAGTGTTTCCTACGAGCAGTACTTC. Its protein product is CASSLCRSSGSVSYEQYF. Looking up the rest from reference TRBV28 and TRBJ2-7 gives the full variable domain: DVKVTQSSRYLVKRTGEKVFLECVQDMDHENMFWYRQDPGLGLRLIYFSYDVKMKEKGDIPEGYSVSREKKERFSLILESASTNQTSMYLCASSLCRSSGSVSYEQYFGPGTRLTVT.

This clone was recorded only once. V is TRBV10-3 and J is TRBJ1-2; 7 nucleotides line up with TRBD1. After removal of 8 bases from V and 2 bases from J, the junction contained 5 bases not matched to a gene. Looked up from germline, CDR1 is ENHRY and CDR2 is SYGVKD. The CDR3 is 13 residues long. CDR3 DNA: TGTGCCATCCGGGACAGTGAGAACTATGGCTACACCTTC. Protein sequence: CAIRDSENYGYTF.

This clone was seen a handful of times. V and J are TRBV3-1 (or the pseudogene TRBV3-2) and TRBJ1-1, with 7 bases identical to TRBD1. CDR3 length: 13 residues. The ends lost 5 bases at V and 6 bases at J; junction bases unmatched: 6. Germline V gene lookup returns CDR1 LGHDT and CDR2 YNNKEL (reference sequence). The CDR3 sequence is CASSYRDSPEAFF. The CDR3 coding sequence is TGTGCCAGCAGCTACCGGGACAGCCCTGAAGCTTTCTTT.